Below are 32 T cell receptor beta chains sequenced from a single sample in a study of T cells after yellow fever vaccination. In TCRdb, the 5' RACE reads were re-called with MiXCR into one record per CDR3 protein. The sample shows more than 15,000 distinct CDR3 sequences, just over 4% of them seen only once. This material consisted of PBMCs, either bulk or a sorted T-cell subset (CD4+, CD8+, memory, or dextramer-sorted; not recorded which), taken 15 days after the yellow fever booster vaccination. Receptors originate from a man aged 25-45 years who received the YFV17D yellow fever vaccine.

This clonotype was recorded many times. V usage is TRBV6-5 and J usage is TRBJ1-6; D call uncertain. The CDR3 has 15 residues. Germline V gene sequence: CDR1 MNHEY, CDR2 SVGAGI. V shed 0 bases and J shed 7 bases, with 10 bases lying between them. As DNA, the CDR3 is TGTGCCAGCAGTTACTCGAAGTTAGAGAATTCACCCCTCCACTTT. The encoded protein is CASSYSKLENSPLHF.

The table lists this clonotype with many counts. The rearrangement uses TRBV30 and TRBJ2-4; TRBD2 matches at 11 bases. V dropped 0 bases and J dropped 8; count of bases not matched to a gene: 3. The CDR3 runs to 14 residues. Germline loops: CDR1 GTSNPN, CDR2 SVGIG (reference sequence). The CDR3: CAWSVLAGVDIQYF. CDR3 DNA sequence: TGTGCCTGGAGTGTACTAGCGGGAGTAGACATTCAGTACTTC.

This clonotype has at least ten counts. The V gene is TRBV7-9, the J gene TRBJ2-1; maybe TRBD1 (6 bases). CDR1 and CDR2 (germline): SEHNR, FQNEAQ (reference sequence). Deletions cut 7 bases from V and 7 bases from J, with 11 bases between. There are 12 residues in the CDR3. The CDR3 region has the DNA TGTGCCAGCACAGGGGCGAGGAATGAGCAGTTCTTC. Translated: CASTGARNEQFF.

Many counts were recorded for this clonotype. The rearrangement joins TRBV7-7 to TRBJ2-3; 9 bases line up with TRBD1. Germline loops: CDR1 SSHAT, CDR2 FNYEAQ (reference sequence). The CDR3 is made up of 14 amino acids. V gave up 5 bases and J gave up 4 bases; unmatched junction bases: 4. Written as DNA, the CDR3 is TGTGCCAGCAGCAAAGACAGGGGGGCAGATACGCAGTATTTT. Protein product: CASSKDRGADTQYF.

Many counts were recorded for this clonotype. The chain joins TRBV20-1 to TRBJ2-7; TRBD1 might be the D (6 bases). This CDR3 comprises 13 residues. V was shortened by 3 bases and J by 4 bases, with 13 bases between the two germline ends. Germline values: CDR1 DFQATT, CDR2 SNEGSKA (reference sequence). The CDR3 loop reads CSASQGSKYEQYF. In DNA form, the CDR3 reads TGCAGTGCTAGTCAGGGGAGTAAGTACGAGCAGTACTTC.

This clonotype was recorded many times. The rearrangement uses TRBV20-1 and TRBJ2-6, with 8 bases that match TRBD2. CDR1 DFQATT and CDR2 SNEGSKA come from the germline V gene (reference sequence). V lost 1 base and J lost 2; bases outside the gene matches: 10. The CDR3 contains 18 residues. CDR3 sequence reads: CSARVGGTSLTGANVLTF. In nucleotides, the CDR3 is TGCAGTGCTAGAGTGGGAGGGACTAGTCTTACTGGGGCCAACGTCCTGACTTTC.

On this clonotype itself: A much larger clone lies one base from this, so it may be a read error. This rearrangement joins TRBV20-1 to TRBJ2-7; TRBD2 agrees at 7 bases. The CDR3 spans 14 residues. Germline V gives CDR1 DFQATT, CDR2 SNEGSKA (reference sequence). The DNA of the CDR3 is TGCTGTGCCGGTGCTCTAGCGGCCTCCTACGAGCAGTACTTC. This codes for CCAGALAASYEQYF.

This clonotype is judged medium-sized. The CDR3 region has the DNA TGCAGTGCTAGAGATGGCGGACATGGGGGTCCTGAGCAGTTCTTC. It yields the protein CSARDGGHGGPEQFF. V usage is TRBV20-1 and J usage is TRBJ2-1; D tentatively fits TRBD1 or TRBD2 (5 bases each). The CDR3 loop spans 15 amino acids. With 0 bases removed from V and 9 bases from J, the gap between germline ends came to 18 bases. Germline V gene sequence: CDR1 DFQATT, CDR2 SNEGSKA (reference sequence).

This clonotype has a count of ten or more. CDR3 loop: CASSLGAGQYNEQFF. DNA for the CDR3: TGTGCCAGCAGCTTAGGGGCCGGGCAATACAATGAGCAGTTCTTC. This chain joins TRBV7-2 and TRBJ2-1, with D hard to call. The V gene lost 1 base and the J gene lost 4 bases, with 11 bases spanning the gap. The CDR3 runs to 15 residues. Germline loops: CDR1 SGHTA, CDR2 FQGNSA.

Many counts were recorded for this clonotype. This chain uses TRBV24-1 with TRBJ2-2; 8 nucleotides agree with TRBD1. V lost 2 bases and J lost 1; bases outside the gene matches: 2. Germline CDR1 is KGHDR and CDR2 is SFDVKD. This CDR3 spans 16 amino acids. The CDR3 reads CATSDSGQGNTGELFF. The DNA of the CDR3 is TGTGCCACCAGTGATTCCGGACAGGGGAACACCGGGGAGCTGTTTTTT.

Many counts were recorded for this clonotype. The chain couples TRBV9 to TRBJ2-1; 9 bases line up with TRBD2. Germline CDR1 SGDLS, CDR2 YYNGEE. CDR3 length equals 15 residues. V shed 3 bases, J shed 4 bases, and the junction held 5 bases outside the gene matches. The CDR3 nucleotides are TGTGCCAGCAGCGCAAGCGCGGGGGGGTACAATGAGCAGTTCTTC. Its translation is CASSASAGGYNEQFF. Filled out from reference TRBV9 and TRBJ2-1, the complete variable domain reads DSGVTQTPKHLITATGQRVTLRCSPRSGDLSVYWYQQSLDQGLQFLIQYYNGEERAKGNILERFSAQQFPDLHSELNLSSLELGDSALYFCASSASAGGYNEQFFGPGTRLTVL.

This clonotype was detected a few times. V usage is TRBV5-1 and J usage is TRBJ2-3, with 10 bases identical to TRBD1. CDR3 length: 19 amino acids. The germline V gene encodes CDR1 SGHRS and CDR2 YFSETQ. Trimming cost V 2 bases and J 5 bases; bases outside gene matches: 17. The CDR3 bases are TGCGCCAGCAGCTTATACAGTATAACCGGGACAGGGGATCAAGATACGCAGTATTTT. This codes for CASSLYSITGTGDQDTQYF.

In this sample, this clonotype turned up many times. The chain uses TRBV4-2 and TRBJ1-5; TRBD1 might be the D (6 bases). The CDR3 sequence is 16 residues long. V was pared by 2 bases and J by 6 bases, with 17 bases between. CDR1 LGHNA and CDR2 YNFKEQ come from the germline V gene. For the CDR3, the DNA is TGTGCCAGCAGCCAAAGCACGGGGGCAAGTGGTCAGCCCCAGCATTTT. Its protein is CASSQSTGASGQPQHF.

This clonotype has at least ten counts. The chain uses TRBV5-4 and TRBJ2-1, with 10 bases that match TRBD2. After removal of 0 bases from V and 6 bases from J, the junction contained 3 bases not matched to a gene. CDR1 is SGHNT, CDR2 YYREEE, per germline (reference sequence). The CDR3 contains 15 residues. The CDR3 loop is CASSLGLAGLNEQFF. CDR3 bases: TGTGCCAGCAGCTTGGGACTAGCGGGCCTCAATGAGCAGTTCTTC.

This clonotype has a count of ten or more. The chain couples TRBV18 to TRBJ2-2; D may be TRBD2 (5 bases). V was pared by 3 bases and J by 1 base, with 15 bases between. This CDR3 spans 17 amino acids. Germline V gene lookup returns CDR1 KGHSH and CDR2 LQKENI. This CDR3 reads CASSPPRSGKNTGELFF. The CDR3 nucleotides read TGTGCCAGCTCACCCCCTCGCTCGGGGAAGAACACCGGGGAGCTGTTTTTT.

Many counts were recorded for this clonotype. The chain has TRBV30 and TRBJ2-1; D possibly corresponds to TRBD2 (5 bases). This CDR3 is 16 amino acids long. V dropped 0 bases and J dropped 5 bases, with 17 bases sitting between them. Germline assignment: CDR1 GTSNPN and CDR2 SVGIG (reference sequence). CDR3 residues: CAWSVLTPLGHNEQFF. CDR3 bases: TGTGCCTGGAGTGTACTAACCCCACTAGGGCACAATGAGCAGTTCTTC.

The table lists this clonotype with many counts. The V gene is TRBV5-5, the J gene TRBJ2-1; possible D gene TRBD2, 6 bases. The V and J ends lost 4 bases and 13 bases respectively, with 12 bases between them. Germline CDR1 SGHKS, CDR2 YYEKEE (reference sequence). This CDR3 contains 11 residues. DNA for the CDR3: TGTGCCAGCAGCCAGGGACTCCTCCAGTTCTTC. It is translated as CASSQGLLQFF.

This clonotype was observed many times. The V and J genes are TRBV29-1 and TRBJ2-1; tentative D call: TRBD2 (5 bases). Looked up from germline, CDR1 is SQVTM and CDR2 is ANQGSEA. V was shortened by 6 bases and J by 0 bases, with 9 bases between the two germline ends. The CDR3 extends over 13 amino acids. The CDR3 spells CSVRGGSYNEQFF. The CDR3 DNA reads as TGCAGCGTCCGGGGTGGCTCCTACAATGAGCAGTTCTTC.

The table lists this clonotype with many counts. V usage is TRBV5-1 and J usage is TRBJ2-1, with 7 positions matching TRBD2. This CDR3 has 15 residues. Germline CDR1 reads SGHRS; CDR2 reads YFSETQ. V shed 5 bases and J 6 bases; nucleotides not matched to a gene: 11. CDR3 sequence (DNA): TGCGCCAGCAGTTCGACTAGCCCCACCCTCAATGAGCAGTTCTTC. It is translated as CASSSTSPTLNEQFF.

This clonotype was counted many times. This rearrangement joins TRBV6-2 or TRBV6-3 to TRBJ2-3; D ambiguous. This CDR3 has 14 amino acids. Trimming took off 6 bases at V and 4 bases at J, with 14 bases between the two ends. Germline assignment: CDR1 MNHEY and CDR2 SVGEGT. This CDR3 reads CASSYGSSADTQYF. In nucleotides, the CDR3 is TGTGCCAGCAGCTACGGGTCTTCAGCAGATACGCAGTATTTT.

This chain uses TRBV20-1 with TRBJ2-7, with D unclear. The CDR3 consists of 13 residues. Germline V gene sequence: CDR1 DFQATT, CDR2 SNEGSKA (reference sequence). Trimming took off 3 bases at V and 3 bases at J, with 12 bases between the two ends. The DNA for the CDR3 is TGCAGTGCTAGTGCCTCTTCCCGCTACGAGCAGTACTTC. Protein: CSASASSRYEQYF.

V usage is TRBV3-1 and J usage is TRBJ2-3, with D possibly being TRBD2 (5 bases). V was pared by 10 bases and J by 4 bases, with 33 bases between. CDR3 length: 19 amino acids. Per germline, CDR1 LGHDT and CDR2 YNNKEL (reference sequence). CDR3 DNA: TGTGCCATCTGTTTAGCTTTTACACCCAGCGGCTCTGGCGCAGATACGCAGTATTTT. This sequence encodes CAICLAFTPSGSGADTQYF.

V is TRBV2 and J is TRBJ2-5; weak D call: TRBD1 (6 bases). V lost 6 bases to trimming and J lost 0 bases, with 20 bases between them. There are 17 residues in the CDR3. In germline, CDR1 is SNHLY, CDR2 FYNNEI. The CDR3 DNA is TGTGCCAGCAGCAGGGGTAGTGGGGCTGGGGACCAAGAGACCCAGTACTTC. Amino acid sequence: CASSRGSGAGDQETQYF. The entire variable domain, with the rest obtained from reference TRBV2 and TRBJ2-5, is as follows: EPEVTQTPSHQVTQMGQEVILRCVPISNHLYFYWYRQILGQKVEFLVSFYNNEISEKSEIFDDQFSVERPDGSNFTLKIRSTKLEDSAMYFCASSRGSGAGDQETQYFGPGTRLLVL.

At least ten counts were recorded for this clonotype. CDR3 DNA sequence: TGCGCCAGCGGGGAGAGGGGAGAAGAGACCCAGTACTTC. It specifies CASGERGEETQYF. The rearrangement links TRBV5-1 to TRBJ2-5; TRBD1 or TRBD2 may be the D gene (5 bases each). The ends were cut back, 7 bases at V and 3 bases at J, with 13 bases in the middle. Germline CDR1 and CDR2: SGHRS and YFSETQ. CDR3 length equals 13 residues.

This clonotype was counted at least ten times. The J gene is TRBJ2-7, the V gene TRBV20-1; no firm D call. V was trimmed by 3 bases and J by 2 bases, leaving 20 bases between them. Germline-derived CDR1 and CDR2 are DFQATT and SNEGSKA (reference sequence). The CDR3 is made up of 16 amino acids. CDR3 loop: CSARMVRSYQPYEQYF. In DNA, the CDR3 is TGCAGTGCTAGGATGGTCAGGTCCTATCAGCCCTACGAGCAGTACTTC.

This clonotype was recorded many times. This chain joins TRBV5-1 and TRBJ2-7, with TRBD1 as a possible D gene (6 bases). V gave up 5 bases and J gave up 5 bases, with 20 bases separating them. CDR3 size: 15 residues. CDR1 and CDR2 (germline): SGHRS, YFSETQ. The CDR3 here is CASSSTGTTVNEQYF. The CDR3 DNA is TGCGCCAGCAGTTCCACAGGGACGACTGTCAACGAGCAGTACTTC.

This clonotype occurred many times. This sequence joins TRBV25-1 and TRBJ1-6; possibly TRBD1 for D (5 bases). Per germline, CDR1 MGHDK and CDR2 SYGVNS. The V and J ends lost 6 bases and 10 bases respectively, with 10 bases between them. This CDR3 contains 12 residues. The CDR3 region is CASRQGASPLHF. DNA for the CDR3: TGTGCCAGCAGACAAGGGGCCTCACCCCTCCACTTT.

The table lists this clonotype with many counts. V gene TRBV29-1 combines with J gene TRBJ2-7; possible D gene TRBD2, 5 bases. Trimming stripped 7 bases from V and 5 bases from J, with 12 bases between. This CDR3 has 11 amino acids. Germline-derived CDR1 and CDR2 are SQVTM and ANQGSEA. CDR3 loop: CSGGRGNEQYF. The CDR3 DNA sequence: TGCAGCGGCGGACGAGGGAACGAGCAGTACTTC.

The chain is built from TRBV6-2 or TRBV6-3 and TRBJ2-7; the D is unclear. The CDR3 runs 12 residues. Germline-derived CDR1 and CDR2 are MNHEY and SVGEGT. V was trimmed by 6 bases and J by 7 bases, leaving 13 bases between them. CDR3 amino acids: CASSLYPGEQYF. The CDR3 nucleotides read TGTGCCAGCAGCTTATACCCTGGAGAGCAGTACTTC.

This clonotype was detected many times. The chain uses TRBV7-2 and TRBJ1-6; 8 bases map to TRBD1. The CDR3 spans 14 residues. The ends lost 5 bases at V and 7 bases at J; junction bases unmatched: 4. CDR1 is SGHTA and CDR2 is FQGNSA in the germline V gene. The CDR3 sequence: CASSHRGANSPLHF. The DNA of the CDR3 is TGTGCCAGCAGCCACAGGGGGGCCAATTCACCCCTCCACTTT. The variable domain in full, completed from reference TRBV7-2 and TRBJ1-6, reads GAGVSQSPSNKVTEKGKDVELRCDPISGHTALYWYRQSLGQGLEFLIYFQGNSAPDKSGLPSDRFSAERTGGSVSTLTIQRTQQEDSAVYLCASSHRGANSPLHFGNGTRLTVT.

This clonotype was counted many times. Here the CDR3 DNA reads TGCGCCAGCAGCCCAGAATCGGGCGGCTGGGAGATCGAAAATCAGCCCCAGCATTTT. It is translated as CASSPESGGWEIENQPQHF. The chain links TRBV4-1 to TRBJ1-5; no clear D. Germline assignment: CDR1 MGHRA and CDR2 YSYEKL. V lost 4 bases, J lost 4 bases, and 26 bases lay in between. CDR3 size: 19 residues.

This clonotype occurred many times. The chain joins TRBV20-1 to TRBJ2-2, with 8 bases identical to TRBD2. CDR3 length: 14 residues. V gave up 3 bases and J gave up 4 bases; unmatched junction bases: 4. Germline CDR1 DFQATT, CDR2 SNEGSKA (reference sequence). The CDR3, as DNA: TGCAGTGCTAGCGGGAGGGCGGTCACCGGGGAGCTGTTTTTT. It encodes CSASGRAVTGELFF.